These T cell receptor beta chains were read from a single sample in a study of T-cell memory formation after mild COVID-19. TCRdb itself ran the 5' RACE reads through MiXCR, one entry per CDR3 protein. The sample holds some 250,000 distinct CDR3 sequences, 7.5% to 10% seen once. Sequenced sample: PBMCs or a T cell subset sorted from them (not recorded which). The receptors come from a man younger than 35 who had mild COVID-19 (a few samples of this study predate the infection). Cell type and time point are not known. Both conserved end residues are trimmed from each CDR3.

V: TRBV7-9
CDR3: ASSEGQMNTEAF

V: TRBV5-5
CDR3: ASSLGLQGTDTQY

V: TRBV9
CDR3: ASSQGEGVSQPQH

V: TRBV20-1
CDR3: SARGAGSRSNTDTQY

V: TRBV4-3
CDR3: ASSQGSIRQETQY

V: TRBV12-3/TRBV12-4
CDR3: ASSRQGAPGEQF

V: TRBV5-6
CDR3: ASSYGLAEETQY

V: TRBV5-1
CDR3: ASSLGITPGKY

V: TRBV9
CDR3: ASSVGRGYNEQF

V: TRBV12-3/TRBV12-4
CDR3: ASRWGGTASNEQF

V: TRBV19
CDR3: ASSMGQGSQPQH

V: TRBV5-1
CDR3: ASSLGQGATGELF

V: TRBV20-1
CDR3: SARELAKNIQY

V: TRBV5-5
CDR3: ASSLEAVYEQY

V: TRBV9
CDR3: ASSVEGQGTDTQY

V: TRBV20-1
CDR3: SAAGGIVDTQY